Below, 6 T cell receptor beta chains from the same sample are listed, as sequenced in a study of tumor-infiltrating lymphocytes in primary liver carcinoma. RNA isolated from unsorted whole blood supplied the blood RNA, with germline DNA also extracted. A constant-region primer primed TCR beta cDNA synthesis from roughly 520 ng of total RNA. Three nested multiplex PCR rounds of slightly modified ARM-PCR generated TCR beta libraries. TRBV1-TRBV30 forward primers and a C-beta reverse primer were used in the first two PCR rounds, which each ran for approximately 10 cycles. In TCRdb, the multiplex PCR reads were re-called with MiXCR into one record per CDR3 protein. The sample contains about 320,000 distinct CDR3 sequences, almost 60% of which appear only once. What was sequenced was peripheral blood. The source of these receptors is a woman under 40 with primary liver carcinoma and hepatitis B virus infection.

The sample holds one count of this clonotype. This may be a read error: a much more frequent sequence differs by one nucleotide. The CDR3 is CSVSSHQPQHF. The CDR3 coding sequence is TGCAGCGTTTCCAGCCATCAGCCCCAGCATTTT. The chain couples TRBV29-1 to TRBJ1-5, with D uncertain. Germline CDR1 and CDR2: SQVTM and ANQGSEA. V lost 5 bases, J lost 5 bases, and 7 bases lay in between. This CDR3 spans 11 amino acids.

Of note for this clonotype: A read error may be the cause here, since a much bigger clone is one base away. V is TRBV6-2 or TRBV6-3 and J is TRBJ2-1, with D tentatively TRBD1 (6 bases). The CDR3 totals 18 residues. The germline V gene encodes CDR1 MNHEY and CDR2 SVGEGT. The ends were cut back, 7 bases at V and 0 bases at J, with 22 bases in the middle. The CDR3 here is CASTPRRGTSFSYNEQFF. The CDR3 bases are TGTGCCAGCACCCCACGTAGGGGGACCTCCTTCTCCTACAATGAGCAGTTCTTC.

In its sample, this clonotype was seen many times. The chain joins TRBV6-2 or TRBV6-3 to TRBJ2-1; D gene ambiguous. V was cut by 2 bases and J by 4 bases, with 9 bases left in between. CDR3 length: 14 residues. CDR1 and CDR2 (germline): MNHEY, SVGEGT. The CDR3 sequence is CASSYAAYYNEQFF. CDR3 nucleotide sequence: TGTGCCAGCAGTTACGCAGCGTATTACAATGAGCAGTTCTTC.

In this sample, this clonotype turned up many times. The V call is TRBV6-2 or TRBV6-3, the J call TRBJ1-3, with D unresolved. The CDR3 length is 16 residues. CDR1 is MNHEY and CDR2 is SVGEGT in the germline V gene. V lost 2 bases, J lost 0 bases, and 11 bases lay in between. CDR3 nucleotides: TGTGCCAGCAGTTACGGAGCAGTTACCTCTGGAAACACCATATATTTT. It translates to CASSYGAVTSGNTIYF.

Notes on this clonotype: A much larger clone sits a single nucleotide away, making a read error possible. This chain links TRBV12-3 or TRBV12-4 with TRBJ2-1; TRBD2 matches at 9 bases. CDR3 size: 18 residues. The CDR3 reads CVSSPPGLAARPYNEQFF. The CDR3, as DNA: TGTGTCAGCAGCCCACCGGGACTAGCCGCAAGGCCGTACAATGAGCAGTTCTTC.

Details on this clonotype: Since a much larger clone is just one base distant, this may be a read error. The genes are TRBV12-3 or TRBV12-4 and TRBJ2-3; tentatively, D is TRBD1 or TRBD2 (6 bases each). This CDR3 region has 14 residues. The CDR3 DNA is TGTGCCAGCACCCGGGGGCCTAGCACAGGTACGCAGTATTTT. Protein sequence: CASTRGPSTGTQYF.